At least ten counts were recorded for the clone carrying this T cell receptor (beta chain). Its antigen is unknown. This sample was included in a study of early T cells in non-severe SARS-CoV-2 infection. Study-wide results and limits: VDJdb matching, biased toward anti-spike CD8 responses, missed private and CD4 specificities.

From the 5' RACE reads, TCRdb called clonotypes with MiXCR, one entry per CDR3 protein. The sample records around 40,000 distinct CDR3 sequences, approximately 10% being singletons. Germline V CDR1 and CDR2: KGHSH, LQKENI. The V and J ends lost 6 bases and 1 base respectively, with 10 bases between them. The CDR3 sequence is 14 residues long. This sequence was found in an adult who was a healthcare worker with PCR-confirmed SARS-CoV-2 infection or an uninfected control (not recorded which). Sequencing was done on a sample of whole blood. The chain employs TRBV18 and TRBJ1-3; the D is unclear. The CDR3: CASSAVESGNTIYF. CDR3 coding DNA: TGTGCCAGCTCCGCCGTAGAATCTGGAAACACCATATATTTT. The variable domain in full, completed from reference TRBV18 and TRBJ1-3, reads NAGVMQNPRHLVRRRGQEARLRCSPMKGHSHVYWYRQLPEEGLKFMVYLQKENIIDESGMPKERFSAEFPKEGPSILRIQQVVRGDSAAYFCASSAVESGNTIYFGEGSWLTVV.